Reported below is one T cell receptor beta chain. The data originate from a study of blood T cell repertoires in COVID-19. Study as a whole: Acute-phase and convalescent COVID-19 samples originated in the United States, Italy and Spain.

Trimming cost V 0 bases and J 2 bases, with 13 bases left between them. From germline, CDR1 is SGHRS and CDR2 YFSETQ. This CDR3 comprises 16 residues. Profiling relied on immunoSEQ multiplex PCR, and the TCRdb table lists in-frame clones only, not all of them. The sample includes some 110,000 clones, about nine tenths of them seen just once. Sequenced input: peripheral blood. The TCR sequence derives from a human donor in a cohort sampled during active COVID-19. V usage is TRBV5-1 and J usage is TRBJ2-3, with D perhaps matching TRBD2 (7 bases). The CDR3 nucleotides read TGCGCCAGCAGCTTGGCCGGACGGGGGGCCACAGATACGCAGTATTTT. It encodes CASSLAGRGATDTQYF. Full variable domain (missing parts from reference TRBV5-1 and TRBJ2-3): KAGVTQTPRYLIKTRGQQVTLSCSPISGHRSVSWYQQTPGQGLQFLFEYFSETQRNKGNFPGRFSGRQFSNSRSEMNVSTLELGDSALYLCASSLAGRGATDTQYFGPGTRLTVL.